These 7 T cell receptor beta chains came from one sample sequenced in a study of blood T cell repertoires in COVID-19. Profiled with immunoSEQ multiplex PCR; TCRdb holds only in-frame clones, not every one. This repertoire shows about 200,000 clones, around 81% found once; its top ten account for around 5.4%. Sequenced sample: peripheral blood. The receptors derive from a woman between 70 and 85 years old with acute or convalescent COVID-19.

Remarks on this clone: The same CDR3 is also encoded by other DNA sequences in this sample. This chain links TRBV18 with TRBJ1-1; D is unclear. Per the germline V gene, CDR1 is KGHSH and CDR2 is LQKENI. CDR3 length equals 13 residues. Trimming stripped 6 bases from V and 3 bases from J, with 11 bases between. As DNA, the CDR3 is TGTGCCAGCTCCCCTCTCCGCGACACTGAAGCTTTCTTT. This gives the protein CASSPLRDTEAFF.

J is TRBJ2-1 and V is TRBV7-2; the match to TRBD2 covers 8 bases. V was clipped by 4 bases and J by 0 bases; unmatched bases: 8. The germline V gene has CDR1 SGHTA and CDR2 FQGNSA. CDR3 length equals 17 residues. CDR3 residues: CASSSSRGGRSYNEQFF. DNA of the CDR3: TGTGCCAGCAGCTCCAGTCGGGGGGGCCGCTCCTACAATGAGCAGTTCTTC.

The rearrangement uses TRBV30 and TRBJ2-5, with D possibly matching TRBD1 (5 bases). In germline, CDR1 is GTSNPN, CDR2 SVGIG (reference sequence). The length of the CDR3 is 13 residues. V was clipped by 0 bases and J by 5 bases, with 10 bases between them. The CDR3 region has the DNA TGTGCCTGGAGTGTACAGGTGGGGGAGACCCAGTACTTC. Its translation is CAWSVQVGETQYF.

The chain joins TRBV28 to TRBJ1-4; D is uncertain. CDR3 length: 14 amino acids. Trimming shortened V by 6 bases and J by 5 bases, and 13 bases separated the two germline ends. CDR1 is MDHEN, CDR2 SYDVKM, per germline. As DNA, the CDR3 is TGTGCCAGCAGCCCGGGAGGGAGGAATGAAAAACTGTTTTTT. It encodes CASSPGGRNEKLFF.

This clone was recorded a few times. The CDR3 bases are TGCGCCAGCAGCTTGTCTTACCCAGCGGGAGTCACAGATACGCAGTATTTT. Amino acid sequence: CASSLSYPAGVTDTQYF. The chain recombines TRBV5-1 with TRBJ2-3; 8 bases are shared with TRBD2. Unmatched junction bases numbered 9, after V lost 1 base and J lost 2 bases. Germline V gives CDR1 SGHRS, CDR2 YFSETQ. The CDR3 has 17 amino acids.

This clone was seen just once. The V and J genes are TRBV6-1 and TRBJ2-7, with no clear D. The germline V and J ends were trimmed by 0 bases and 1 base, with 10 bases remaining between them. The germline V gene encodes CDR1 MNHNS and CDR2 SASEGT. This CDR3 is 15 amino acids long. The CDR3 coding sequence is TGTGCCAGCAGTGAAGCGCTTGGCGGATCCTACGAGCAGTACTTC. Its translation is CASSEALGGSYEQYF.

The gene calls are TRBV11-3 and TRBJ2-5, with TRBD1 matching 7 bases. The CDR3 covers 13 residues. The junction had 1 base not matched to a gene; V was cut back by 4 bases and J by 2 bases. Germline V gene lookup returns CDR1 SGHNT and CDR2 YENEEA. CDR3 coding DNA: TGTGCCAGCAGCTCGGGACAGCAAGAGACCCAGTACTTC. Protein: CASSSGQQETQYF.